This T cell receptor (beta chain) was sequenced for a study of T cell repertoires in cytomegalovirus infection. Study information: Recently described HLA-C-restricted plus well-studied HLA-B-restricted CMV epitopes were used. Study outcomes and limitations: Across the ex vivo response, the dominant clonotypes were HLA-C-restricted CMV-specific TCR beta clonotypes. Carriers of CMV and the relevant HLA type were discriminated by public TCR beta frequency.

The CDR3 consists of 16 residues. CDR1 SNHLY and CDR2 FYNNEI come from the germline V gene. After removal of 1 base from V and 1 base from J, the junction contained 3 bases not matched to a gene. MiXCR was run by TCRdb on the reads, yielding one entry per CDR3 protein. The sample carries approximately 990,000 distinct CDR3 sequences, roughly 30% recorded once. As concerns this clonotype: Its antigen remains unknown.

This clonotype was obtained from a human donor in good health (CMV status not recorded). Some clones in this sample may be carry-over from other donors' samples. The sample consisted of cultured CD8+ T cells from PBMCs, taken from culture after CMV antigen stimulation. The chain is built from TRBV2 and TRBJ2-2, with 7 bases fitting TRBD1. CDR3 residues: CASSEEGTENTGELFF. The DNA for the CDR3 is TGTGCCAGCAGTGAAGAGGGGACAGAGAACACCGGGGAGCTGTTTTTT.